The 32 T cell receptor beta chains below were found in one sample sequenced in a study of T cell repertoires in cytomegalovirus infection (dated by TCRdb to between 2017 and 2020). The instrument was an Illumina HiSeq 1500. TCRdb redid the processing of the public reads, applying fastp at Q25 and MiXCR, and retained in-frame beta chains. Identical CDR3 protein sequences are pooled into one entry, listed with their most common genes and DNA. For this sample the table gives 700,000 to 850,000 distinct CDR3 sequences, of which less than 35% were detected only once. Roughly 12% of the sample goes to the ten largest clones. This sample's treatment or condition label indicates: in vitro stimulation with specific CMV peptide epitopes to enrich CMV-specific T cells. These receptors are not linked to any known antigen. The material sequenced was cultured CD8+ T cells from PBMCs, taken from culture after CMV antigen stimulation. These receptors were collected from a human donor in good health (CMV status not recorded). Some clones in this sample may be carry-over from other donors' samples.

This sequence joins TRBV12-3 or TRBV12-4 and TRBJ1-3; D not resolved. The CDR3 totals 14 residues. Trimming stripped 6 bases from V and 8 bases from J, with 17 bases between. For the CDR3, the DNA is TGTGCCAGCAGGTCAACAGCTCTCCTGGACACCATATATTTT. This gives the protein CASRSTALLDTIYF.

This clonotype was picked up many times. This sequence joins TRBV7-2 and TRBJ2-7; tentatively, D is TRBD1 (6 bases). Germline CDR1 reads SGHTA; CDR2 reads FQGNSA. The CDR3 length is 14 residues. V was cut by 0 bases and J by 3 bases, with 9 bases left in between. CDR3 protein: CASSLATGGYEQYV. The CDR3 DNA sequence: TGTGCCAGCAGCTTAGCGACAGGAGGCTACGAGCAGTACGTC.

Remarks on this clonotype: One end of the junction varies from germline; a read error may be responsible. J is TRBJ2-1 and V is TRBV4-1; tentative D call: TRBD2 (6 bases). Per the germline V gene, CDR1 is MGHRA and CDR2 is YSYEKL. The CDR3 contains 19 residues. The CDR3 sequence is CASSQDAGFGGLTYNEQFF. The CDR3 coding sequence is TGTGCCAGCAGCCAAGATGCGGGGTTTGGAGGACTAACCTACAATGAGCAGTTCTTC.

Of note for this clonotype: One end of the junction varies from germline; a read error may be responsible. The rearrangement uses TRBV6-2 or TRBV6-3 and TRBJ2-1, with no clear D. The CDR3 is 13 residues long. The germline gives CDR1 MNHEY, CDR2 SVGEGT. CDR3 in DNA: TGTGCCAGCAGCCTACTGACCTCCCCGGCCTCGGTCTTC. Amino acid sequence: CASSLLTSPASVF.

This sequence joins TRBV3-1 and TRBJ2-7; D possibly corresponds to TRBD1 (5 bases). CDR3 size: 15 residues. V lost 1 base and J 4 bases, leaving 14 bases between the germline ends. The germline gives CDR1 LGHDT, CDR2 YNNKEL (reference sequence). The CDR3 DNA reads TGTGCCAGCAGCCAAGGAGTAGGGGCGCGATACGAGCAGTACTTC. It codes for CASSQGVGARYEQYF.

This clonotype was seen only a few times. The rearrangement uses TRBV15 and TRBJ2-7; D is uncertain. The V end was cut by 1 base, the J end by 0 bases, with 10 bases between. The V gene's germline CDR1 is LNHNV and CDR2 YYDKDF (reference sequence). CDR3 length: 15 residues. CDR3 amino acids: CATSRGSSSSYEQYV. In DNA, the CDR3 is TGTGCCACCAGCAGAGGATCCAGTAGCTCCTACGAGCAGTACGTC.

There are many counts of this clonotype. This chain connects TRBV12-3 or TRBV12-4 to TRBJ2-7, with D hard to call. Trimming left V 3 bases short and J 0 bases short, with 6 bases between. The CDR3 is 13 amino acids. CDR3 region: CASSLDVSYEQYF. For the CDR3, the DNA is TGTGCCAGCAGTTTGGACGTCTCCTACGAGCAGTACTTC.

V and J are TRBV28 and TRBJ2-5; 9 nucleotides agree with TRBD1. Germline CDR1 reads MDHEN; CDR2 reads SYDVKM. The J segment lost 5 bases and the V segment lost 3 bases, leaving 10 bases of the junction unmatched. The CDR3 totals 16 residues. DNA for the CDR3: TGTGCCAGCAGTTTGTATACCGGGACAGGGTACGAGACCCAGTACTTC. It translates to CASSLYTGTGYETQYF.

There are a few counts of this clonotype. This chain uses TRBV6-1 with TRBJ2-1; no definite D call. The germline CDR1 and CDR2 sequences are MNHNS and SASEGT. The CDR3 consists of 14 residues. Trimming left V 8 bases short and J 0 bases short, with 11 bases between. The CDR3: CASFDRSSYNEQFF. The CDR3 region has the DNA TGTGCCAGCTTTGACCGAAGCTCCTACAATGAGCAGTTCTTC.

The genes are TRBV6-5 and TRBJ1-1; unclear D gene. Per the germline V gene, CDR1 is MNHEY and CDR2 is SVGAGI. CDR3 length: 15 residues. V dropped 5 bases and J dropped 0 bases, with 13 bases sitting between them. The CDR3 DNA reads TGTGCCAGCAGTCGCTCACAGTACATGAACACTGAAGCTTTCTTT. Its translation: CASSRSQYMNTEAFF.

This clonotype was counted once. The V gene is TRBV10-2, the J gene TRBJ1-1, with D unclear. The CDR3 contains 14 residues. Germline CDR1 WSHSY, CDR2 SAAADI. The V end was cut by 9 bases, the J end by 6 bases, with 20 bases between. In DNA, the CDR3 is TGCGCCAGACCTGTGGTACACGGAACGGCTGAAGCTTTCTTT. Protein product: CARPVVHGTAEAFF.

The chain couples TRBV12-3 or TRBV12-4 to TRBJ1-1; D is perhaps TRBD1 (5 bases). This CDR3 has 14 amino acids. V lost 3 bases to trimming and J lost 4 bases, with 12 bases between them. As DNA, the CDR3 is TGTGCCAGCAGTTTGATCGTAAGGGGCACTGAAGCTTTCTTT. This sequence encodes CASSLIVRGTEAFF.

This clonotype was seen only a few times. V and J are TRBV6-5 and TRBJ2-7; D is uncertain. This CDR3 has 17 amino acids. V was trimmed by 2 bases and J by 2 bases, leaving 19 bases between them. Germline values: CDR1 MNHEY, CDR2 SVGAGI. CDR3 nucleotide sequence: TGTGCCAGCAGTTACGAAAAAATTAAGGGCAGGCCCTACGAGCAGTACTTC. It encodes CASSYEKIKGRPYEQYF.

The table lists this clonotype with a few counts. This chain links TRBV7-9 with TRBJ2-5, with 11 bases lining up with TRBD1. The germline V gene encodes CDR1 SEHNR and CDR2 FQNEAQ (reference sequence). J lost 4 bases, V lost 5 bases, and 3 bases had no gene match. This CDR3 contains 14 residues. In DNA form, the CDR3 reads TGTGCCAGCAGCCGGGACAGGGGGTTAGAGACCCAGTACTTC. Translating gives CASSRDRGLETQYF.

The chain employs TRBV7-8 and TRBJ1-4; the D gene is possibly TRBD1 (5 bases). V gave up 1 base and J gave up 5 bases, with 14 bases separating them. In germline, CDR1 is SGHVS, CDR2 FQNEAQ. This CDR3 is 16 amino acids long. CDR3 DNA: TGTGCCAGCAGCTTAGGGGGGAGCTTAAGGAATGAAAAACTGTTTTTT. It encodes CASSLGGSLRNEKLFF.

This chain joins TRBV27 and TRBJ2-5; D is possibly TRBD1 or TRBD2 (5 bases each). In germline, CDR1 is MNHEY, CDR2 SMNVEV (reference sequence). The CDR3 has 13 residues. With 2 bases removed from V and 4 bases from J, the gap between germline ends came to 8 bases. DNA for the CDR3: TGTGCCAGCAGTTTACGGGGCCCAGAGACCCAGTACTTC. Protein sequence: CASSLRGPETQYF.

The sample holds a few counts of this clonotype. The CDR3 reads CASSSGTGLYGYTF. DNA of the CDR3: TGTGCCAGCTCTTCCGGGACAGGGCTCTATGGCTACACCTTC. This sequence joins TRBV15 and TRBJ1-2; TRBD1 matches 9 bases. This CDR3 spans 14 amino acids. In germline, CDR1 is LNHNV, CDR2 YYDKDF (reference sequence). After removal of 10 bases from V and 4 bases from J, the junction contained 10 bases not matched to a gene.

This chain uses TRBV19 with TRBJ2-1; no clear D. V lost 1 base to trimming and J lost 10 bases, with 17 bases between them. The CDR3 has 15 amino acids. Germline V lookup: CDR1 LNHDA, CDR2 SQIVND (reference sequence). As DNA, the CDR3 is TGTGCCAGTAGTATAGCTGCCCCACCAACAAGCGAGCAGTTCTTC. It is translated as CASSIAAPPTSEQFF.

V usage is TRBV20-1 and J usage is TRBJ2-2, with TRBD1 identical over 8 bases. V lost 0 bases to trimming and J lost 5 bases; unmatched junction nucleotides: 5. CDR3 length equals 15 residues. Germline V gene data show CDR1 as DFQATT and CDR2 as SNEGSKA (reference sequence). The CDR3 loop reads CSARDLRQGTGELFF. CDR3 sequence (DNA): TGCAGTGCTAGAGATCTCCGACAGGGGACCGGGGAGCTGTTTTTT.

This clonotype was seen only a few times. J is TRBJ2-1 and V is TRBV6-1, with D possibly TRBD1 on 5 matching bases. This CDR3 is built from 13 residues. CDR1 MNHNS and CDR2 SASEGT come from the germline V gene. With 6 bases removed from V and 4 bases from J, the gap between germline ends came to 10 bases. DNA for the CDR3: TGTGCCAGCAGCAAAGACAGATACAATGAGCAGTTCTTC. Translating gives CASSKDRYNEQFF.

This clonotype was counted a few times. The chain recombines TRBV7-6 with TRBJ1-5; D ambiguous. This CDR3 is built from 13 residues. CDR1 is SGHVS, CDR2 FNYEAQ, per germline. The ends were cut back, 6 bases at V and 5 bases at J, with 11 bases in the middle. The CDR3 sequence: CASRLDGDQPQHF. Here the CDR3 DNA reads TGTGCCAGCAGGTTGGACGGGGATCAGCCCCAGCATTTT. The full variable domain, rest sourced from reference TRBV7-6 and TRBJ1-5, is GAGVSQSPRYKVTKRGQDVALRCDPISGHVSLYWYRQALGQGPEFLTYFNYEAQQDKSGLPNDRFSAERPEGSISTLTIQRTEQRDSAMYRCASRLDGDQPQHFGDGTRLSIL.

This clonotype is a singleton in its sample. The gene calls are TRBV12-3 or TRBV12-4 and TRBJ2-1; D is undetermined. V was trimmed by 6 bases and J by 6 bases, leaving 12 bases between them. CDR3 size: 13 residues. CDR3 protein: CASSEMVVNEQFF. The CDR3 nucleotides are TGTGCCAGCAGCGAAATGGTGGTCAATGAGCAGTTCTTC.

The CDR3 loop reads CAISARTGSTDTQYF. CDR3 bases: TGTGCCATCAGTGCCCGGACAGGAAGCACAGATACGCAGTATTTT. The chain carries TRBV10-3 and TRBJ2-3, with TRBD1 matching over 7 bases. There are 15 residues in the CDR3. Germline V lookup: CDR1 ENHRY, CDR2 SYGVKD. The trim removed 4 bases at V and 0 bases at J, leaving 4 bases unmatched.

In this sample, this clonotype turned up many times. The V and J genes are TRBV28 and TRBJ1-1; D is ambiguous. V lost 3 bases and J lost 2, with 7 bases in between. This CDR3 comprises 13 residues. CDR1 is MDHEN, CDR2 SYDVKM, per germline. Here the CDR3 reads CASSFDGNTEAFF. The CDR3 region has the DNA TGTGCCAGCAGTTTCGACGGAAACACTGAAGCTTTCTTT. Using reference TRBV28 and TRBJ1-1 for the parts outside the CDR3, the full variable domain is DVKVTQSSRYLVKRTGEKVFLECVQDMDHENMFWYRQDPGLGLRLIYFSYDVKMKEKGDIPEGYSVSREKKERFSLILESASTNQTSMYLCASSFDGNTEAFFGQGTRLTVV.

Only a few counts were recorded for this clonotype. This rearrangement joins TRBV4-2 to TRBJ1-2; weak D call: TRBD1 (5 bases). The CDR3 covers 15 residues. V lost 0 bases and J lost 5, with 13 bases in between. The germline V gene encodes CDR1 LGHNA and CDR2 YNFKEQ. The CDR3 loop reads CASSQDEGWEYGYTF. CDR3 sequence (DNA): TGTGCCAGCAGCCAAGACGAGGGGTGGGAATATGGCTACACCTTC.

This chain joins TRBV7-6 and TRBJ2-5; D remains ambiguous. V lost 1 base and J lost 5, with 11 bases in between. This CDR3 has 14 residues. Germline V gene sequence: CDR1 SGHVS, CDR2 FNYEAQ. The CDR3 loop is CASSLDAAVETQYF. CDR3 in DNA: TGTGCCAGCAGCTTAGACGCTGCAGTGGAGACCCAGTACTTC.

V and J are TRBV7-9 and TRBJ1-3; D gene unclear. The V gene's germline CDR1 is SEHNR and CDR2 FQNEAQ (reference sequence). The CDR3 spans 11 residues. Trimming left V 2 bases short and J 8 bases short, with 4 bases between. CDR3 protein: CASSLRDTIYF. Here the CDR3 DNA reads TGTGCCAGCAGCTTACGCGACACCATATATTTT.

This sequence joins TRBV10-3 and TRBJ1-2, with TRBD1 identical over 7 bases. Germline-derived CDR1 and CDR2 are ENHRY and SYGVKD. CDR3 length: 14 amino acids. V dropped 11 bases and J dropped 4; count of bases not matched to a gene: 13. As DNA, the CDR3 is TGTGCCGTACCCCGGGACAGAGACTCCTATGGCTACACCTTC. Translated: CAVPRDRDSYGYTF.

The J gene is TRBJ2-3, the V gene TRBV7-9; 9 positions match TRBD2. After removal of 4 bases from V and 4 bases from J, the junction contained 3 bases not matched to a gene. This CDR3 region has 14 residues. Germline-derived CDR1 and CDR2 are SEHNR and FQNEAQ (reference sequence). The CDR3: CASSSLAGPDTQYF. CDR3 DNA: TGTGCCAGCAGCTCTCTAGCGGGGCCAGATACGCAGTATTTT.

This clonotype showed up many times. This rearrangement joins TRBV7-9 to TRBJ1-1; 8 positions agree with TRBD1. Germline CDR1 SEHNR, CDR2 FQNEAQ (reference sequence). The CDR3 consists of 15 residues. With V trimmed by 8 bases and J by 4 bases, 12 bases remained unmatched. Here the CDR3 reads CASERDRLDATEAFF. The CDR3 bases are TGTGCCAGCGAACGGGACAGGCTGGATGCCACTGAAGCTTTCTTT.

The V gene is TRBV12-3 or TRBV12-4, the J gene TRBJ1-2; D ambiguous. V was trimmed by 6 bases and J by 5 bases, leaving 16 bases between them. The CDR3 runs to 14 residues. The CDR3 DNA reads as TGTGCCAGCAGGCCCCTCCACCCTGGGTATGGCTACACCTTC. Translated: CASRPLHPGYGYTF.

The table lists this clonotype with a few counts. V gene TRBV7-9 combines with J gene TRBJ2-7; perhaps TRBD2 as D (5 bases). The CDR3 extends over 16 amino acids. Trimming took 5 bases from V and 2 from J, leaving 19 bases between them. CDR1 SEHNR and CDR2 FQNEAQ come from the germline V gene (reference sequence). In nucleotides, the CDR3 is TGTGCCAGCAGCGGAGGACGGCCGACATTACCCTACGAGCAGTACTTC. It specifies CASSGGRPTLPYEQYF. Full variable domain (remainder filled in from reference TRBV7-9 and TRBJ2-7): DTGVSQNPRHKITKRGQNVTFRCDPISEHNRLYWYRQTLGQGPEFLTYFQNEAQLEKSRLLSDRFSAERPKGSFSTLEIQRTEQGDSAMYLCASSGGRPTLPYEQYFGPGTRLTVT.